These 27 T cell receptor beta chains originate from one sample sequenced in a study of shared clonotypes between healthy human individuals. Profiled with immunoSEQ multiplex PCR; TCRdb holds only in-frame clones, not every one. The sample contains about 610,000 clones, around 97% of which appear only once. Sequencing used naive CD4+ T cells sorted from blood. Noted subset: CD45RA+ positively selected. The source is a woman in her thirties in good health.

The V call is TRBV15, the J call TRBJ2-1; D gene uncertain. This CDR3 region has 16 residues. CDR1 and CDR2 from the germline V gene are LNHNV and YYDKDF (reference sequence). Trimming left V 0 bases short and J 3 bases short, with 12 bases between. CDR3 sequence: CATSRDIPTNYNEQFF. The CDR3 DNA is TGTGCCACCAGCAGAGATATACCCACGAACTACAATGAGCAGTTCTTC.

Written as DNA, the CDR3 is TGCACCGTAGTAGGAGCATTTGGCACAGATACGCAGTATTTT. Encoded protein: CTVVGAFGTDTQYF. The rearrangement joins TRBV29-1 to TRBJ2-3; no definite D call. The CDR3 loop spans 14 amino acids. In germline, CDR1 is SQVTM, CDR2 ANQGSEA.

The rearrangement joins TRBV28 to TRBJ1-1, with D unclear. CDR1 MDHEN and CDR2 SYDVKM come from the germline V gene. CDR3 size: 12 residues. The ends were cut back, 4 bases at V and 6 bases at J, with 9 bases in the middle. CDR3 DNA: TGTGCCAGCAGTTCAACAACATCTGAAGCTTTCTTT. Amino acid sequence: CASSSTTSEAFF.

V gene TRBV13 combines with J gene TRBJ2-7; perhaps TRBD1 as D (6 bases). The CDR3 is made up of 15 amino acids. V lost 3 bases and J 5 bases, leaving 17 bases between the germline ends. Germline V CDR1 and CDR2: PRHDT, FYEKMQ (reference sequence). In nucleotides, the CDR3 is TGTGCCAGCAGCTTCTATCTGGGGGCGATAAACGAGCAGTACTTC. Its translation is CASSFYLGAINEQYF.

Only a few counts were recorded for this clone. The genes are TRBV11-2 and TRBJ1-2; no firm D call. CDR3 length: 13 residues. Germline CDR1 is SGHAT and CDR2 is FQNNGV. The V gene lost 5 bases and the J gene lost 5 bases, with 12 bases spanning the gap. CDR3 amino acids: CASSTSGQYGYTF. The CDR3 DNA reads TGTGCCAGCAGCACGTCCGGGCAATATGGCTACACCTTC.

This sequence joins TRBV2 and TRBJ2-1; 10 nucleotides agree with TRBD2. Germline V lookup: CDR1 SNHLY, CDR2 FYNNEI. J gave up 6 bases and V 2 bases, and 7 bases lay outside the gene matches. This CDR3 is 16 amino acids long. The CDR3 coding sequence is TGTGCCAGCAGTGAAACGGGGCTAGCGGGAGCCAATGAGCAGTTCTTC. Its protein is CASSETGLAGANEQFF.

CDR3 sequence (DNA): TGTGCCAGCATCCCGGGATTCAGCAATCAGCCCCAGCATTTT. It specifies CASIPGFSNQPQHF. V is TRBV28 and J is TRBJ1-5; no definite D call. Germline loops: CDR1 MDHEN, CDR2 SYDVKM. V was cut by 7 bases and J by 1 base, with 11 bases left in between. The CDR3 contains 14 residues.

V usage is TRBV18 and J usage is TRBJ1-5; a possible D gene is TRBD1 (5 bases). Germline V CDR1 and CDR2: KGHSH, LQKENI. CDR3 length equals 12 residues. Between the trimmed V and J ends, which lost 6 bases and 5 bases, there was a span of 8 bases. The CDR3 reads CASSGGDQPQHF. The CDR3 bases are TGTGCCAGCTCGGGGGGGGATCAGCCCCAGCATTTT.

The chain uses TRBV25-1 and TRBJ2-5, with D unclear. Looked up from germline, CDR1 is MGHDK and CDR2 is SYGVNS. The CDR3 runs to 14 residues. V was cut by 0 bases and J by 4 bases, with 9 bases left in between. CDR3 sequence: CASSEYGFSETQYF. DNA for the CDR3: TGTGCCAGCAGTGAATATGGGTTTTCAGAGACCCAGTACTTC.

The gene calls are TRBV7-2 and TRBJ1-1, with D hard to call. The CDR3 extends over 13 amino acids. The germline V gene has CDR1 SGHTA and CDR2 FQGNSA. The V end lost 5 bases, the J end lost 6 bases, and 13 bases lay between the germline ends. CDR3 amino acids: CASSLRLQAEAFF. The CDR3, as DNA: TGTGCCAGCAGCCTTCGACTCCAGGCTGAAGCTTTCTTT.

J is TRBJ2-1 and V is TRBV5-1; 11 nucleotides agree with TRBD2. Germline loops: CDR1 SGHRS, CDR2 YFSETQ. The CDR3 extends over 13 amino acids. Unmatched junction bases numbered 3, after V lost 4 bases and J lost 9 bases. The CDR3 DNA follows: TGCGCCAGCAGCATACTAGCGGGAGTTGAGCAGTTCTTC. Residues: CASSILAGVEQFF.

The chain carries TRBV28 and TRBJ1-3, with 8 positions matching TRBD1. With 6 bases clipped from V and 0 bases from J, the junction kept 4 bases outside the gene matches. Germline V CDR1 and CDR2: MDHEN, SYDVKM. This CDR3 has 15 amino acids. Written as DNA, the CDR3 is TGTGCCAGCAGGGGACAGGTGGTCTCTGGAAACACCATATATTTT. Its translation is CASRGQVVSGNTIYF.

The chain links TRBV6-5 to TRBJ2-2, with unresolved D. Germline V CDR1 and CDR2: MNHEY, SVGAGI. Trimming took off 4 bases at V and 3 bases at J, with 3 bases between the two ends. The CDR3 runs to 12 residues. The DNA for the CDR3 is TGTGCCAGCAGTTTCCACACCGGGGAGCTGTTTTTT. It is translated as CASSFHTGELFF.

The rearrangement joins TRBV5-6 to TRBJ2-7; a weak D match, TRBD1 (7 bases). Trimming shortened V by 4 bases and J by 0 bases, and 11 bases separated the two germline ends. Germline V gene lookup returns CDR1 SGHDT and CDR2 YYEEEE. The CDR3 is made up of 14 amino acids. CDR3 sequence (DNA): TGTGCCAGCAGCCGGAGGGGGCTCTCCTACGAGCAGTACTTC. It translates to CASSRRGLSYEQYF.

The chain combines TRBV5-1 with TRBJ2-3; TRBD2 aligns across 13 bases. The CDR3 has 19 amino acids. The V gene's germline CDR1 is SGHRS and CDR2 YFSETQ. After removal of 1 base from V and 6 bases from J, the junction contained 14 bases not matched to a gene. CDR3 sequence (DNA): TGCGCCAGCAGCTTGAGGACTAGCGGGAGAGTTGGTCTCGGGGATACGCAGTATTTT. Protein sequence: CASSLRTSGRVGLGDTQYF.

This clone was detected only once. V is TRBV7-2 and J is TRBJ2-7; D is perhaps TRBD1 (5 bases). V was pared by 0 bases and J by 5 bases, with 11 bases between. The germline V gene has CDR1 SGHTA and CDR2 FQGNSA. The CDR3 is 14 residues long. CDR3 in amino acids: CASSLAGAWNEQYF. Written as DNA, the CDR3 is TGTGCCAGCAGCTTAGCAGGGGCTTGGAACGAGCAGTACTTC.

The chain has TRBV18 and TRBJ2-7; D gene ambiguous. CDR3 length: 13 amino acids. Germline V lookup: CDR1 KGHSH, CDR2 LQKENI. V dropped 5 bases and J dropped 3 bases, with 11 bases sitting between them. The CDR3, as DNA: TGTGCCAGCTCAGGCAGTCGCAACTACGAGCAGTACTTC. Protein sequence: CASSGSRNYEQYF. The whole variable domain, remainder taken from reference TRBV18 and TRBJ2-7, is NAGVMQNPRHLVRRRGQEARLRCSPMKGHSHVYWYRQLPEEGLKFMVYLQKENIIDESGMPKERFSAEFPKEGPSILRIQQVVRGDSAAYFCASSGSRNYEQYFGPGTRLTVT.

The chain has TRBV19 and TRBJ2-4; D possibly corresponds to TRBD1 (6 bases). V gave up 2 bases and J gave up 1 base, with 15 bases separating them. CDR1 and CDR2 (germline): LNHDA, SQIVND (reference sequence). CDR3 length: 17 amino acids. In DNA, the CDR3 is TGTGCCAGTAGTATATGGCAGGGGCAGGGGGCCAAAAACATTCAGTACTTC. It codes for CASSIWQGQGAKNIQYF.

V is TRBV6-1 and J is TRBJ2-3; D possibly corresponds to TRBD2 (5 bases). Trimming shortened V by 8 bases and J by 6 bases, and 18 bases separated the two germline ends. Germline V lookup: CDR1 MNHNS, CDR2 SASEGT. This CDR3 has 14 residues. The CDR3 loop is CASLSTSRIDTQYF. The CDR3 region has the DNA TGTGCCAGCCTTTCCACTAGTCGTATCGATACGCAGTATTTT.

V gene TRBV7-9 combines with J gene TRBJ2-3, with D tentatively TRBD1 or TRBD2 (5 bases each). With 2 bases removed from V and 2 bases from J, the gap between germline ends came to 11 bases. This CDR3 has 15 residues. Germline values: CDR1 SEHNR, CDR2 FQNEAQ (reference sequence). CDR3 sequence reads: CASSLKGRNTDTQYF. As DNA, the CDR3 is TGTGCCAGCAGCTTAAAGGGACGAAACACAGATACGCAGTATTTT.

This sequence joins TRBV27 and TRBJ1-3; 9 nucleotides line up with TRBD1. From germline, CDR1 is MNHEY and CDR2 SMNVEV (reference sequence). The length of the CDR3 is 15 residues. V gave up 6 bases and J gave up 4 bases; unmatched junction bases: 7. Written as DNA, the CDR3 is TGTGCCAGCAGAGTAACCGGACAGGGGGGAAACACCATATATTTT. Amino acid sequence: CASRVTGQGGNTIYF.

The V gene is TRBV6-5, the J gene TRBJ2-5, with 11 nucleotides matching TRBD1. Germline trimming cut 5 bases from V and 7 bases from J; bases unmatched to any gene: 6. Germline V gives CDR1 MNHEY, CDR2 SVGAGI. The CDR3 is 14 residues long. The CDR3 region is CASSDPGQGGTQYF. In nucleotides, the CDR3 is TGTGCCAGCAGTGACCCGGGACAGGGGGGGACCCAGTACTTC.

CDR3 sequence (DNA): TGTGCCAGGAGCTATGGCTACACCTTC. Its protein product is CARSYGYTF. The V gene is TRBV28, the J gene TRBJ1-2; D not certain. The germline V gene encodes CDR1 MDHEN and CDR2 SYDVKM. The CDR3 is made up of 9 amino acids. The V end was cut by 9 bases, the J end by 4 bases, with 3 bases between.

This chain connects TRBV5-6 to TRBJ2-3, with D perhaps assigned TRBD1 or TRBD2 (7 bases each). CDR1 SGHDT and CDR2 YYEEEE come from the germline V gene. The CDR3 is made up of 14 amino acids. Trimming took 2 bases from V and 7 from J, leaving 14 bases between them. This CDR3 is CASSLQGTMYTQYF. CDR3 sequence (DNA): TGTGCCAGCAGCTTACAGGGGACTATGTATACGCAGTATTTT.

This chain joins TRBV28 and TRBJ2-5, with 11 bases fitting TRBD2. This CDR3 is 16 amino acids long. Per the germline V gene, CDR1 is MDHEN and CDR2 is SYDVKM. V lost 6 bases, J lost 1 base, and 7 bases stayed unmatched. CDR3 amino acids: CASSPWGLAVQETQYF. In DNA, the CDR3 is TGTGCCAGCAGCCCCTGGGGACTAGCGGTCCAAGAGACCCAGTACTTC.

The CDR3 coding sequence is TGCGCCAGCAGCTTGCCAGGACTAGGGGGCACTGAAGCTTTCTTT. Its protein product is CASSLPGLGGTEAFF. The chain employs TRBV5-1 and TRBJ1-1, with a weak D call TRBD1 (6 bases). Deletions cut 1 base from V and 4 bases from J, with 14 bases between. This CDR3 region has 15 residues. Per the germline V gene, CDR1 is SGHRS and CDR2 is YFSETQ.

This chain links TRBV2 with TRBJ2-3, with 8 nucleotides matching TRBD2. Trimming removed 5 bases from V and 4 bases from J; junction bases left unmatched: 8. Germline assignment: CDR1 SNHLY and CDR2 FYNNEI. This CDR3 comprises 15 residues. The CDR3 protein is CASSPRTGGADTQYF. The CDR3 coding sequence is TGTGCCAGCAGTCCTCGGACGGGAGGGGCAGATACGCAGTATTTT.